The 18 T cell receptor beta chains below come from one sample, sequenced in a study of blood T cell repertoires in COVID-19 (dated by TCRdb to about 2020). Library preparation employed the immunoSEQ multiplex PCR assay. The immuneACCESS repertoire file appears here via TCRdb, limited to in-frame rearrangements. These files lack a portion of the clones; in checked studies, under half of the deficit traces to unresolved V genes, and the cause of the others is not known. This sample has fewer than 200,000 clones in its table, and over 60% of those were observed once. Of the sample, roughly 28% is held by the ten largest clones. What was sequenced was peripheral blood. Receptors were obtained from a woman aged 70-85 years with acute or convalescent COVID-19.

This sequence joins TRBV12-3 or TRBV12-4 and TRBJ2-1, with D possibly TRBD2 on 6 matching bases. The ends were cut back, 5 bases at V and 6 bases at J, with 11 bases in the middle. CDR3 length equals 13 residues. This chain's CDR3 is CASSRGTANEQFF. The DNA of the CDR3 is TGTGCCAGCAGTCGGGGGACCGCCAATGAGCAGTTCTTC.

The chain is built from TRBV6-6 and TRBJ1-4; the D gene is possibly TRBD1 (6 bases). The V gene's germline CDR1 is MNHNY and CDR2 SVGAGI (reference sequence). CDR3 size: 14 residues. V was pared by 5 bases and J by 5 bases, with 12 bases between. DNA for the CDR3: TGTGCCAGCAGTAAACTACAGGGCAATGAAAAACTGTTTTTT. Its protein is CASSKLQGNEKLFF.

This rearrangement joins TRBV2 to TRBJ2-5, with 10 bases fitting TRBD2. Trimming removed 5 bases from V and 3 bases from J; junction bases left unmatched: 9. The CDR3 runs 16 residues. Per germline, CDR1 SNHLY and CDR2 FYNNEI. The CDR3 spells CASSPLAGVRKETQYF. Here the CDR3 DNA reads TGTGCCAGCAGTCCTCTAGCGGGAGTCCGAAAAGAGACCCAGTACTTC.

V gene TRBV7-3 combines with J gene TRBJ2-3; 12 bases are shared with TRBD2. V lost 3 bases and J lost 2; bases outside the gene matches: 6. CDR1 and CDR2 from the germline V gene are SGHTA and FQGTGA. The CDR3 consists of 17 residues. The CDR3 DNA reads TGTGCCAGCAGCTTGGGCCTAGCGGGAGGGCTCACAGATACGCAGTATTTT. It specifies CASSLGLAGGLTDTQYF.

This clone was observed a few times. V usage is TRBV12-5 and J usage is TRBJ1-1; no reliable D call. With 1 base removed from V and 4 bases from J, the gap between germline ends came to 10 bases. The CDR3 covers 14 residues. Germline CDR1 is LGHNT and CDR2 is FRNRAP. The CDR3 nucleotides read TGTGCTAGTGGTTTGGGGCTGGGAGGCACTGAAGCTTTCTTT. Translating it yields CASGLGLGGTEAFF.

The chain recombines TRBV14 with TRBJ2-6; D might be TRBD2 (6 bases). From germline, CDR1 is SGHDN and CDR2 FVKESK. V shed 3 bases and J shed 0 bases, with 12 bases lying between them. This CDR3 has 17 amino acids. The chain's CDR3 is CASSQGLGISGANVLTF. The CDR3, as DNA: TGTGCCAGCAGCCAGGGACTTGGAATCTCTGGGGCCAACGTCCTGACTTTC.

The chain recombines TRBV7-3 with TRBJ1-1; D is unresolved. This CDR3 is built from 15 residues. CDR1 is SGHTA and CDR2 is FQGTGA in the germline V gene. Trimming took 5 bases from V and 1 from J, leaving 14 bases between them. The CDR3 nucleotides read TGTGCCAGCAGCCTAAGCGGTCGGGGGAACACTGAAGCTTTCTTT. This gives the protein CASSLSGRGNTEAFF.

This clone was counted between two and nine times. The CDR3, as DNA: TGTGCCAGCAGTTCCTTGGGACAGGGGGCTTACGAGCAGTACTTC. Its translation: CASSSLGQGAYEQYF. This chain links TRBV27 with TRBJ2-7; TRBD1 matches at 12 bases. The CDR3 length is 15 residues. Losses at the gene ends were 4 bases for V and 4 bases for J; bases not matched to a gene: 5. CDR1 is MNHEY, CDR2 SMNVEV, per germline (reference sequence).

The chain is built from TRBV3-1 (or the pseudogene TRBV3-2) and TRBJ1-6; D gene uncertain. V lost 4 bases and J 7 bases, leaving 11 bases between the germline ends. CDR1 is LGHDT and CDR2 is YNNKEL in the germline V gene (reference sequence). The CDR3 runs to 14 residues. DNA for the CDR3: TGTGCCAGCAGCCTAAGGAGGAGCAATTCACCCCTCCACTTT. This codes for CASSLRRSNSPLHF.

The chain links TRBV9 to TRBJ2-7; 11 positions match TRBD2. V was clipped by 1 base and J by 1 base; unmatched bases: 13. The CDR3 is 19 residues long. CDR1 is SGDLS, CDR2 YYNGEE, per germline. CDR3 in DNA: TGTGCCAGCAGCGTAAGCGTAGCGGAACTAGCGGGAGAATCCTACGAGCAGTACTTC. Protein product: CASSVSVAELAGESYEQYF.

The J gene is TRBJ2-3, the V gene TRBV28; TRBD2 aligns across 8 bases. The length of the CDR3 is 18 residues. V trimming: 3 bases; J trimming: 4 bases; junction bases outside the gene matches: 15. Germline CDR1 is MDHEN and CDR2 is SYDVKM. This CDR3 is CASSFPSKGLAGSDTQYF. In DNA, the CDR3 is TGTGCCAGCAGTTTCCCCTCGAAAGGGCTAGCGGGCTCAGATACGCAGTATTTT.

The chain carries TRBV2 and TRBJ2-1, with D perhaps TRBD2 (5 bases). The CDR3 is made up of 13 amino acids. Trimming cost V 8 bases and J 4 bases, with 12 bases left between them. The germline gives CDR1 SNHLY, CDR2 FYNNEI. The CDR3: CASGMDSYNEQFF. The CDR3 DNA reads TGTGCCAGCGGGATGGACTCTTACAATGAGCAGTTCTTC.

This chain links TRBV24-1 with TRBJ2-1; 10 bases fit TRBD2. The V gene's germline CDR1 is KGHDR and CDR2 SFDVKD. V gave up 6 bases and J gave up 8 bases; unmatched junction bases: 12. The CDR3 consists of 16 residues. In DNA, the CDR3 is TGTGCCACCAGTACGCCTAGCGGGAGTCGTAGGGATGAGCAGTTCTTC. Its translation is CATSTPSGSRRDEQFF.

This chain connects TRBV27 to TRBJ2-2; tentatively, D is TRBD1 (5 bases). The CDR3 totals 15 residues. CDR1 and CDR2 (germline): MNHEY, SMNVEV (reference sequence). V was shortened by 7 bases and J by 0 bases, with 12 bases between the two germline ends. CDR3 protein: CASKGVAANTGELFF. In DNA, the CDR3 is TGTGCCAGCAAAGGGGTAGCAGCGAACACCGGGGAGCTGTTTTTT.

The rearrangement uses TRBV3-1 (or the pseudogene TRBV3-2) and TRBJ2-7; D might be TRBD2 (6 bases). Trimming stripped 1 base from V and 0 bases from J, with 7 bases between. This CDR3 is built from 14 residues. Germline CDR1 LGHDT, CDR2 YNNKEL (reference sequence). The CDR3 region has the DNA TGTGCCAGCAGCCAAGTGGGGGGCTCCTACGAGCAGTACTTC. Amino acid sequence: CASSQVGGSYEQYF.

This chain's CDR3 is CAWSAAYRGSNYGYTF. The CDR3, as DNA: TGTGCCTGGAGTGCAGCCTACAGGGGATCTAACTATGGCTACACCTTC. This chain links TRBV30 with TRBJ1-2; 7 positions agree with TRBD1. CDR1 and CDR2 from the germline V gene are GTSNPN and SVGIG (reference sequence). The junction had 8 bases not matched to a gene; V was cut back by 1 base and J by 0 bases. The CDR3 sequence is 16 residues long.

CDR3 sequence (DNA): TGTGCCAGCAGCCGGGACAGGGAGACCCAGTACTTC. Encoded protein: CASSRDRETQYF. The chain carries TRBV11-3 and TRBJ2-5; the match to TRBD1 covers 8 bases. The CDR3 runs 12 residues. V lost 5 bases to trimming and J lost 5 bases; unmatched junction nucleotides: 1. In germline, CDR1 is SGHNT, CDR2 YENEEA.

The genes are TRBV7-2 and TRBJ1-1; 8 nucleotides agree with TRBD1. V lost 4 bases, J lost 3 bases, and 1 base stayed unmatched. There are 13 residues in the CDR3. Germline CDR1 and CDR2: SGHTA and FQGNSA. The CDR3 sequence is CASSSDRDTEAFF. CDR3 nucleotides: TGTGCCAGCAGCTCGGACAGGGACACTGAAGCTTTCTTT. The variable domain in full, with the rest retrieved from reference TRBV7-2 and TRBJ1-1, is GAGVSQSPSNKVTEKGKDVELRCDPISGHTALYWYRQSLGQGLEFLIYFQGNSAPDKSGLPSDRFSAERTGGSVSTLTIQRTQQEDSAVYLCASSSDRDTEAFFGQGTRLTVV.